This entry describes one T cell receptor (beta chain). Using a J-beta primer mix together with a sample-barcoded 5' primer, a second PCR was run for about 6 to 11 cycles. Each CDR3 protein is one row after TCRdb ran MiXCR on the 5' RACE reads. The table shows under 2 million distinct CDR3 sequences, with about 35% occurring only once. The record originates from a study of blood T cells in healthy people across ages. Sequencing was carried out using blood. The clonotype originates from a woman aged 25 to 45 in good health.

The CDR3 nucleotides are TGTGTCAGCCTACGTGGCGGAAACGGATCCTACGAGCAGTACTTT. It yields the protein CVSLRGGNGSYEQYF. The chain has TRBV21-1 and TRBJ2-7. TRBV21-1 is a known pseudogene. CDR3 length equals 15 residues.